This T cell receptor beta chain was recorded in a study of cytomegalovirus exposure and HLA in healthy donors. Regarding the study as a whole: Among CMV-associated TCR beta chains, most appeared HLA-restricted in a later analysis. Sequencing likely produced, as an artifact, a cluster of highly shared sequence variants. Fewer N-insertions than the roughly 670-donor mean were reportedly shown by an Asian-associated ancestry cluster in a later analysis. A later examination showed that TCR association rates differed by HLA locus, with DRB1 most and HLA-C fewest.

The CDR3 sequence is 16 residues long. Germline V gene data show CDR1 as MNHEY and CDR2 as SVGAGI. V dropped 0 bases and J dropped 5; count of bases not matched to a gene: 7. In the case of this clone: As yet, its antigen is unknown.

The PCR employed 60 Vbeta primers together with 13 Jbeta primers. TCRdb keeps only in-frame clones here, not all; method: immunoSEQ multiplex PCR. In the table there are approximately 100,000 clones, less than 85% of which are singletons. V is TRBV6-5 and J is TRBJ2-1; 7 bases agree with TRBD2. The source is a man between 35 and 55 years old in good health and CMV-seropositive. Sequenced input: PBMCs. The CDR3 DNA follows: TGTGCCAGCAGTTACTCCCGGAGGACTAGAGACAATGAGCAGTTCTTC. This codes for CASSYSRRTRDNEQFF.